This T cell receptor (beta chain) was recorded in a study of T cell responses to AZD1222 COVID-19 vaccine. General study points: Clonal diversity was possibly underestimated; the donors were predominantly white British and more often female.

From germline, CDR1 is LGHDT and CDR2 YNNKEL (reference sequence). The length of the CDR3 is 16 residues. The V segment lost 1 base and the J segment 4 bases; nucleotides outside the gene matches: 6. Using immunoSEQ multiplex PCR, the repertoire was profiled, and TCRdb retains in-frame clones only, with some absent. This table has about 150,000 clones, less than 90% appearing once. This clone was seen just once. The antigen is not known. This chain joins TRBV3-1 (or the pseudogene TRBV3-2) and TRBJ1-1; 10 positions agree with TRBD1. The sequence was collected from an adult in good health. Sequencing was performed on peripheral blood, taken on day 0 of AZD1222 vaccination. Here the CDR3 reads CASSQGETGGCTEAFF. CDR3 sequence (DNA): TGTGCCAGCAGCCAAGGGGAGACAGGGGGCTGCACTGAAGCTTTCTTT.